This entry describes one TCR beta chain. The junction and the germline gene differ at one end; a read error may be behind it. The germline V gene has CDR1 SGHTA and CDR2 FQGNSA. The CDR3 covers 16 residues. The sample originates from a study of T cell responses to AZD1222 COVID-19 vaccine. The assay was immunoSEQ multiplex PCR, and TCRdb's table has in-frame clones only and misses some. This sample yields 90,000 to 140,000 clones, of which approximately 88% are seen a single time; about 2.3% belongs to the top ten. The receptor was derived from an adult in good health. The chain links TRBV7-2 to TRBJ2-3, with 8 bases identical to TRBD1. The material sequenced was peripheral blood, taken on day 0 of AZD1222 vaccination. The CDR3 reads CASSSIYDRGTDTQYF. DNA of the CDR3: TGTGCCAGCAGCTCGATATATGACAGGGGCACTGATACGCAGTATTTT.